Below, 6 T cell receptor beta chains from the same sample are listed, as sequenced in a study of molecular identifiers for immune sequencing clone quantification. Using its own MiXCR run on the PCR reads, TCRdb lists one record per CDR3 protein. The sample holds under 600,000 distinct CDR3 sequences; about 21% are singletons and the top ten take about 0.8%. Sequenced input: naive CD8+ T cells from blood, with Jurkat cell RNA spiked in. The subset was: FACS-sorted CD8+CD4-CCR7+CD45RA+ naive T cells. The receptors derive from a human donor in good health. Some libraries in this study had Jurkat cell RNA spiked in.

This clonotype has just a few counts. The DNA of the CDR3 is TGCGCCAGCAGCCAAGAGGGTGTCACTGAAGCTTTCTTT. Residues: CASSQEGVTEAFF. The chain carries TRBV4-1 and TRBJ1-1; no reliable D call. The germline gives CDR1 MGHRA, CDR2 YSYEKL. The CDR3 extends over 13 amino acids. V shed 0 bases and J shed 4 bases, with 6 bases lying between them.

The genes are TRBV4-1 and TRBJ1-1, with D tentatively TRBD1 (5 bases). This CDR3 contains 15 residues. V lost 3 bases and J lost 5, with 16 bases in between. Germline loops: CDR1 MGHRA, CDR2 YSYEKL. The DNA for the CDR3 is TGCGCCAGCAGCCACGGGGGGGAGGGCGGGACTGAAGCTTTCTTT. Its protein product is CASSHGGEGGTEAFF.

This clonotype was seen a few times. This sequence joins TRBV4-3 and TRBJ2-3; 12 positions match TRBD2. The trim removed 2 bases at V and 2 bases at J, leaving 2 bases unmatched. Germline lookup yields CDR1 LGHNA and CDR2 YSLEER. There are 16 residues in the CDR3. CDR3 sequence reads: CASSQTSGGYTDTQYF. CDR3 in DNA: TGCGCCAGCAGCCAAACTAGCGGGGGGTACACAGATACGCAGTATTTT.

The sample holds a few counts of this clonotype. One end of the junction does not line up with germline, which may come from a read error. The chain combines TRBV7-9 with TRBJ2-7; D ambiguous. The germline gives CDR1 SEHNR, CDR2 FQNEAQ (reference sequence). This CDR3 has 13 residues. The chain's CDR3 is CASSLGSSYGQYF. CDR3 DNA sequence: TGTGCCAGCAGCTTGGGAAGCTCCTACGGGCAGTACTTC. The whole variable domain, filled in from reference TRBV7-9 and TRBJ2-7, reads DTGVSQNPRHKITKRGQNVTFRCDPISEHNRLYWYRQTLGQGPEFLTYFQNEAQLEKSRLLSDRFSAERPKGSFSTLEIQRTEQGDSAMYLCASSLGSSYGQYFGPGTRLTVT.

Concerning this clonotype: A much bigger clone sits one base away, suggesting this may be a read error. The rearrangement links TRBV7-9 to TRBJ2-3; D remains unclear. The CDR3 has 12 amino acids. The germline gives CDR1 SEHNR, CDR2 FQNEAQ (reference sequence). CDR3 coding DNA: TGTGCCGGCAGCTGGAGATCTGATACGCAGTATTTT. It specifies CAGSWRSDTQYF.

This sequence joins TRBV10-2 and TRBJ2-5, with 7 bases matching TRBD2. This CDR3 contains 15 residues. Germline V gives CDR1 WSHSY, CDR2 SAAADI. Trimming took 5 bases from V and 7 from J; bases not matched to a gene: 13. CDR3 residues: CASSSPGLTDGTQYF. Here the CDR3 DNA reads TGCGCCAGCAGTTCCCCGGGACTAACCGATGGGACCCAGTACTTC.